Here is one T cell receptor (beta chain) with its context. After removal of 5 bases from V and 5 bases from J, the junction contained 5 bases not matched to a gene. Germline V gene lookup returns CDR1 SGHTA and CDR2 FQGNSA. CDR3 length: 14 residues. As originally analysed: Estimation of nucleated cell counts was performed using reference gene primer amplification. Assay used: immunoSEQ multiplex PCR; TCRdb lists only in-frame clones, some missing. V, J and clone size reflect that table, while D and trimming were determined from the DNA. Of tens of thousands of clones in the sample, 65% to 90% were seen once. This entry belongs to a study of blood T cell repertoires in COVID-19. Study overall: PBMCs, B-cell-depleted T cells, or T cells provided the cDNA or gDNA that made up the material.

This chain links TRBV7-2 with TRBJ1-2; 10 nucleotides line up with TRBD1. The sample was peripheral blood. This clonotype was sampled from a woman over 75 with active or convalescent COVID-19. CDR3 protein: CASSRDRGRYGYTF. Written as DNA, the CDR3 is TGTGCCAGCAGCCGCGACAGGGGGCGATATGGCTACACCTTC.